These 21 T cell receptor beta chains originate from one sample sequenced in a study of CD8 T cells in ankylosing spondylitis. Study conclusions and caveats: Blood of patients with ankylosing spondylitis appeared to be characterized by a TCR beta motif of several highly homologous variants.

TCRdb re-called the 5' RACE reads with MiXCR, one entry per CDR3 protein. The sample shows roughly 700,000 distinct CDR3 sequences, around 19% of them seen only once. No antigens are known for them. The sample consisted of blood, either unsorted or a sorted T cell fraction (not recorded which). The receptor set was obtained from a male donor with ankylosing spondylitis.

V and J are TRBV5-1 and TRBJ2-2, with TRBD1 identical over 9 bases. V gave up 4 bases and J gave up 5 bases; unmatched junction bases: 6. The CDR3 contains 15 residues. Germline assignment: CDR1 SGHRS and CDR2 YFSETQ. The CDR3 nucleotides are TGCGCCAGCAGCCATAGGACAGGGGCGACCGGGGAGCTGTTTTTT. As protein: CASSHRTGATGELFF. The complete variable domain, with remaining parts taken from reference TRBV5-1 and TRBJ2-2, reads KAGVTQTPRYLIKTRGQQVTLSCSPISGHRSVSWYQQTPGQGLQFLFEYFSETQRNKGNFPGRFSGRQFSNSRSEMNVSTLELGDSALYLCASSHRTGATGELFFGEGSRLTVL.

This clonotype was detected only a few times. V gene TRBV7-9 combines with J gene TRBJ2-5; 8 positions match TRBD1. The CDR3 loop spans 16 amino acids. Germline V gene data show CDR1 as SEHNR and CDR2 as FQNEAQ (reference sequence). The J segment lost 3 bases and the V segment lost 6 bases, leaving 12 bases of the junction unmatched. Here the CDR3 reads CASSLLGPTGEETQYF. The CDR3 DNA follows: TGTGCCAGCAGTTTACTAGGGCCGACAGGGGAAGAGACCCAGTACTTC.

The J gene is TRBJ2-1, the V gene TRBV5-1; D not resolved. The germline V and J ends were trimmed by 4 bases and 1 base, with 9 bases remaining between them. The CDR3 is made up of 14 amino acids. Per the germline V gene, CDR1 is SGHRS and CDR2 is YFSETQ. The CDR3 region has the DNA TGCGCCAGCAGCCTCGGTTGGTCCTACAATGAGCAGTTCTTC. Translation: CASSLGWSYNEQFF. Full variable domain (missing parts from reference TRBV5-1 and TRBJ2-1): KAGVTQTPRYLIKTRGQQVTLSCSPISGHRSVSWYQQTPGQGLQFLFEYFSETQRNKGNFPGRFSGRQFSNSRSEMNVSTLELGDSALYLCASSLGWSYNEQFFGPGTRLTVL.

There are a few counts of this clonotype. The J gene is TRBJ2-7, the V gene TRBV7-2, with D tentatively TRBD2 (7 bases). Germline V gives CDR1 SGHTA, CDR2 FQGNSA. The CDR3 extends over 14 amino acids. Trimming stripped 2 bases from V and 1 base from J, with 9 bases between. CDR3: CASSLRGASYEQYF. As DNA, the CDR3 is TGTGCCAGCAGCTTACGGGGGGCGTCCTACGAGCAGTACTTC.

This chain links TRBV4-3 with TRBJ1-1; TRBD1 might be the D (6 bases). Trimming removed 0 bases from V and 3 bases from J, with 14 bases in between. The CDR3 is made up of 16 amino acids. CDR1 and CDR2 (germline): LGHNA, YSLEER. The CDR3 nucleotides read TGCGCCAGCAGCCAAGATGGGGGGGCCGGGGACACTGAAGCTTTCTTT. Its protein product is CASSQDGGAGDTEAFF.

This chain uses TRBV5-1 with TRBJ2-7; D unclear. The CDR3 has 12 residues. The V gene's germline CDR1 is SGHRS and CDR2 YFSETQ. The V end lost 4 bases, the J end lost 3 bases, and 8 bases lay between the germline ends. In nucleotides, the CDR3 is TGCGCCAGCAGCGCTAATTACTACGAGCAGTACTTC. Its translation is CASSANYYEQYF. Together with reference TRBV5-1 and TRBJ2-7, the CDR3 gives the full variable domain: KAGVTQTPRYLIKTRGQQVTLSCSPISGHRSVSWYQQTPGQGLQFLFEYFSETQRNKGNFPGRFSGRQFSNSRSEMNVSTLELGDSALYLCASSANYYEQYFGPGTRLTVT.

The CDR3 region has the DNA TGCAGTGCTAGTGAACTAGCGGGGCAACGTAATGAGCAGTTCTTC. Its translation is CSASELAGQRNEQFF. This rearrangement joins TRBV20-1 to TRBJ2-1; 10 positions agree with TRBD2. The junction had 9 bases not matched to a gene; V was cut back by 3 bases and J by 7 bases. Germline V gene sequence: CDR1 DFQATT, CDR2 SNEGSKA (reference sequence). This CDR3 is 15 amino acids long.

This clonotype was observed a handful of times. This sequence joins TRBV20-1 and TRBJ2-1; TRBD2 is a possible D gene (7 bases). Trimming left V 5 bases short and J 5 bases short, with 16 bases between. The germline gives CDR1 DFQATT, CDR2 SNEGSKA (reference sequence). This CDR3 is 14 amino acids long. The CDR3 DNA reads as TGCAGTGCTGTACCTGGCGGGGGCAACAATGAGCAGTTCTTC. It encodes CSAVPGGGNNEQFF.

The chain has TRBV7-6 and TRBJ2-3; 11 nucleotides line up with TRBD2. Germline CDR1 is SGHVS and CDR2 is FNYEAQ. After removal of 5 bases from V and 4 bases from J, the junction contained 8 bases not matched to a gene. CDR3 length equals 16 residues. CDR3 DNA sequence: TGTGCCAGCAGCCCGGATAAACTAGCGGGGGCAGATACGCAGTATTTT. Encoded protein: CASSPDKLAGADTQYF.

This rearrangement joins TRBV12-5 to TRBJ2-1, with 12 bases fitting TRBD2. Per germline, CDR1 LGHNT and CDR2 FRNRAP. This CDR3 has 14 residues. After removal of 5 bases from V and 8 bases from J, the junction contained 4 bases not matched to a gene. Here the CDR3 reads CASGPWTSGDEQFF. DNA of the CDR3: TGTGCTAGTGGTCCCTGGACTAGCGGGGATGAGCAGTTCTTC. The whole variable domain, remainder taken from reference TRBV12-5 and TRBJ2-1, is DARVTQTPRHKVTEMGQEVTMRCQPILGHNTVFWYRQTMMQGLELLAYFRNRAPLDDSGMPKDRFSAEMPDATLATLKIQPSEPRDSAVYFCASGPWTSGDEQFFGPGTRLTVL.

The chain combines TRBV20-1 with TRBJ1-6, with D uncertain. Germline CDR1 and CDR2: DFQATT and SNEGSKA (reference sequence). The CDR3 has 14 residues. V lost 3 bases and J lost 9, with 15 bases in between. CDR3 region: CSARAGSNTSPLHF. In nucleotides, the CDR3 is TGCAGTGCTAGGGCCGGGAGCAATACTTCACCCCTCCACTTT.

In this sample, this clonotype turned up a few times. The chain joins TRBV20-1 to TRBJ1-6, with 8 bases matching TRBD1. The CDR3 consists of 13 residues. After removal of 3 bases from V and 10 bases from J, the junction contained 5 bases not matched to a gene. CDR1 is DFQATT and CDR2 is SNEGSKA in the germline V gene (reference sequence). CDR3 DNA sequence: TGCAGTGCTAGCCGACAGGGGTACTCACCCCTCCACTTT. Encoded protein: CSASRQGYSPLHF.

A few counts support this clonotype. The chain couples TRBV29-1 to TRBJ2-3; 8 nucleotides line up with TRBD2. This CDR3 comprises 16 residues. Germline CDR1 and CDR2: SQVTM and ANQGSEA. Trimming took 5 bases from V and 5 from J; bases not matched to a gene: 15. For the CDR3, the DNA is TGCAGCGTTATCCCCTGGCGGGAGGAATCTGTAGATACGCAGTATTTT. This sequence encodes CSVIPWREESVDTQYF.

A few counts support this clonotype. The chain combines TRBV6-1 with TRBJ2-5; TRBD2 matches 14 bases. V lost 6 bases, J lost 6 bases, and 6 bases stayed unmatched. Germline assignment: CDR1 MNHNS and CDR2 SASEGT. The CDR3 is 15 residues long. The CDR3 sequence: CASREGLAGVKTQYF. The CDR3 region has the DNA TGTGCCAGCAGGGAGGGACTAGCGGGAGTGAAGACCCAGTACTTC.

This clonotype was recorded a few times. The chain is built from TRBV12-3 or TRBV12-4 and TRBJ1-6; no definite D call. The V and J ends lost 3 bases and 10 bases respectively, with 7 bases between them. The CDR3 loop spans 12 amino acids. The CDR3 nucleotides are TGTGCCAGCAGTTTCGGAGGATCACCCCTCCACTTT. It specifies CASSFGGSPLHF.

The V call is TRBV6-2 or TRBV6-3, the J call TRBJ2-7, with 14 nucleotides matching TRBD2. The V segment lost 6 bases and the J segment 2 bases; nucleotides outside the gene matches: 6. The CDR3 length is 16 residues. Per the germline V gene, CDR1 is MNHEY and CDR2 is SVGEGT. Here the CDR3 reads CASSWTSGGMAYEQYF. The CDR3 nucleotides are TGTGCCAGCAGCTGGACTAGCGGGGGGATGGCCTACGAGCAGTACTTC.

The V and J genes are TRBV30 and TRBJ1-1; no firm D call. This CDR3 contains 13 residues. CDR1 is GTSNPN and CDR2 is SVGIG in the germline V gene (reference sequence). The V end lost 0 bases, the J end lost 1 base, and 6 bases lay between the germline ends. The CDR3 region has the DNA TGTGCCTGGAGTGTACAGAAGAACACTGAAGCTTTCTTT. Its protein product is CAWSVQKNTEAFF.

This clonotype showed up just a few times. CDR3 DNA sequence: TGCGCCAGCAGCAGGTTACAGCAAGAGACCCAGTACTTC. It specifies CASSRLQQETQYF. The chain combines TRBV4-1 with TRBJ2-5, with D hard to call. The CDR3 loop spans 13 amino acids. The V end was cut by 5 bases, the J end by 2 bases, with 9 bases between. Germline CDR1 reads MGHRA; CDR2 reads YSYEKL.

The CDR3 region has the DNA TGTGCCACCAGTGGTGGGACTAGCGGGAGCGGCTACGAGCAGTACTTC. It is translated as CATSGGTSGSGYEQYF. The V gene is TRBV24-1, the J gene TRBJ2-7, with 14 bases fitting TRBD2. Trimming took 5 bases from V and 3 from J; bases not matched to a gene: 5. The CDR3 extends over 16 amino acids. Germline V gives CDR1 KGHDR, CDR2 SFDVKD.

Here the CDR3 reads CASSGSLRQETQYF. CDR3 coding DNA: TGCGCCAGCAGCGGGTCGTTGCGCCAAGAGACCCAGTACTTC. J is TRBJ2-5 and V is TRBV5-1, with D uncertain. The V end was cut by 4 bases, the J end by 1 base, with 11 bases between. This CDR3 region has 14 residues. Per germline, CDR1 SGHRS and CDR2 YFSETQ.

As DNA, the CDR3 is TGTGCCAGCAGAGAAAACAGGGGGCGCTCCTATGGCTACACCTTC. Translated, it gives CASRENRGRSYGYTF. The chain carries TRBV5-6 and TRBJ1-2; 9 bases align to TRBD1. V lost 5 bases and J lost 4; bases outside the gene matches: 9. Per germline, CDR1 SGHDT and CDR2 YYEEEE. This CDR3 is built from 15 residues.